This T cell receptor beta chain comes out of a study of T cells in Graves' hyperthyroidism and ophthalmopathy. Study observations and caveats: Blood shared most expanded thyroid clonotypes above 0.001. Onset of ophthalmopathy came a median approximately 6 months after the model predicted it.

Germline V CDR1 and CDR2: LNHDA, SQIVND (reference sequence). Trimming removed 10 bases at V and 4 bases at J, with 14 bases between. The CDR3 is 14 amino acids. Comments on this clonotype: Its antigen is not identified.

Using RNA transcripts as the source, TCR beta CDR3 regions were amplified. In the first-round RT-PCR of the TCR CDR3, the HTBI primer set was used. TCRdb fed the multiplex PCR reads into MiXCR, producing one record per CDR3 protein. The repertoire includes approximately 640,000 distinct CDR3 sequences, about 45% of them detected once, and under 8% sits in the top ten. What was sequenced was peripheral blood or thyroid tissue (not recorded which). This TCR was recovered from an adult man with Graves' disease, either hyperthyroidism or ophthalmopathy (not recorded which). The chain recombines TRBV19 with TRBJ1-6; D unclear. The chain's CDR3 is CATASTGYNSPLHF. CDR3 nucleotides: TGTGCCACCGCATCGACTGGGTATAATTCACCCCTCCACTTT.